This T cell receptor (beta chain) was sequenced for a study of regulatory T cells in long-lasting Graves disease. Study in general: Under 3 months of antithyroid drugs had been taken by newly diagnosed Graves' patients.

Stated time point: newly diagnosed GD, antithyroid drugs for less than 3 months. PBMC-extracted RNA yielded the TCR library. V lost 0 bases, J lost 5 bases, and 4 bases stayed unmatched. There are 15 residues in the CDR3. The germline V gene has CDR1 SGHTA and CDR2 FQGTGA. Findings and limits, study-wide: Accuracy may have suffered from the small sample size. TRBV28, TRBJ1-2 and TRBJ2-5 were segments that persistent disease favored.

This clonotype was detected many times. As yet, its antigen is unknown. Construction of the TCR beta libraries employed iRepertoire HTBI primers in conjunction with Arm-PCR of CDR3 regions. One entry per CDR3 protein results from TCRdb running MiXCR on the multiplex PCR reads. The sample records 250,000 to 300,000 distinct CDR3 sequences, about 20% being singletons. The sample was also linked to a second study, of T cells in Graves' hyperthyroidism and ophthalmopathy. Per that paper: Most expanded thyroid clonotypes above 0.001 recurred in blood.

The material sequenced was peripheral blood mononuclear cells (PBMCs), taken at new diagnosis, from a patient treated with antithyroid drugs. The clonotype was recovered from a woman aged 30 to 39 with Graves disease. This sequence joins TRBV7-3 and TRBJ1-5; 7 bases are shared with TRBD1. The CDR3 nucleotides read TGTGCCAGCAGCTTAACCGGGGACAGTTATCAGCCCCAGCATTTT. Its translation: CASSLTGDSYQPQHF.